This TCR beta chain was recorded in a study of blood T cells in healthy people across ages. Every donor gave approximately 10 milliliters of peripheral blood. Then a second PCR, running about 6 to 12 cycles, was carried out with a sample-barcoded 5' primer and a J-beta primer mix. TCRdb re-analysed the 5' RACE reads in MiXCR, keeping a single row per CDR3 protein. The data contain over 300,000 distinct CDR3 sequences, over 45% of them singletons. After removal of 8 bases from V and 6 bases from J, the junction contained 7 bases not matched to a gene. Per the germline V gene, CDR1 is SQVTM and CDR2 is ANQGSEA. CDR3 size: 12 residues.

V and J are TRBV29-1 and TRBJ1-1; 9 bases line up with TRBD1. The sequence was collected from a man in his 60s in good health. What was sequenced was blood. The CDR3 sequence is CSTTGGWSEAFF. CDR3 DNA sequence: TGCAGCACGACAGGGGGATGGTCTGAAGCTTTCTTT.